A single sample is the source of the 13 T cell receptor beta chains below, sequenced in a study of blood T cells in healthy people across ages. A second 7 to 11 cycle PCR used barcoded and J-beta primers. TCRdb independently ran MiXCR on the 5' RACE reads; one entry per CDR3 protein. Here the sample spans some 640,000 distinct CDR3 sequences, 49% being singletons. The specimen sequenced was blood. The receptors were gathered from a woman in her sixties or seventies in good health.

This clonotype occurred a few times. The chain carries TRBV11-1 and TRBJ2-3, with D tentatively TRBD2 (6 bases). This CDR3 spans 15 amino acids. Germline lookup yields CDR1 SGHAT and CDR2 FQDESV (reference sequence). V lost 1 base and J 3 bases, leaving 11 bases between the germline ends. The CDR3 reads CASSLEPAGTDTQYF. The CDR3 DNA is TGTGCCAGCAGCTTAGAGCCCGCGGGAACAGATACGCAGTATTTT.

The chain recombines TRBV29-1 with TRBJ1-4; perhaps TRBD1 as D (5 bases). This CDR3 region has 14 residues. The germline gives CDR1 SQVTM, CDR2 ANQGSEA. V was trimmed by 4 bases and J by 4 bases, leaving 13 bases between them. The CDR3 reads CSVVSGGFNEKLFF. CDR3 coding DNA: TGCAGCGTTGTTAGCGGGGGGTTTAATGAAAAACTGTTTTTT.

This chain joins TRBV20-1 and TRBJ2-1; D is possibly TRBD2 (6 bases). Deletions cut 5 bases from V and 9 bases from J, with 17 bases between. Germline CDR1 DFQATT, CDR2 SNEGSKA (reference sequence). The CDR3 covers 13 residues. In DNA form, the CDR3 reads TGCAGTGCTGTCTTAGTAGGAGGGCGTGAGCAGTTCTTC. Translation: CSAVLVGGREQFF.

This chain uses TRBV20-1 with TRBJ2-3; 12 nucleotides align to TRBD2. The germline V gene encodes CDR1 DFQATT and CDR2 SNEGSKA (reference sequence). The V and J ends lost 5 bases and 6 bases, in that order; junction bases with no gene match: 6. The CDR3 sequence is 14 residues long. CDR3 region: CSALAGGKGDTQYF. CDR3 nucleotide sequence: TGCAGTGCTCTAGCGGGAGGGAAGGGGGATACGCAGTATTTT.

The chain uses TRBV28 and TRBJ2-3; 8 bases fit TRBD2. The CDR3 consists of 15 residues. Germline V gene lookup returns CDR1 MDHEN and CDR2 SYDVKM. V gave up 6 bases and J gave up 2 bases; unmatched junction bases: 7. CDR3 sequence (DNA): TGTGCCAGCAGGACCTATAGCGGGAACACAGATACGCAGTATTTT. The encoded protein is CASRTYSGNTDTQYF.

V and J are TRBV5-1 and TRBJ2-7; D remains ambiguous. The length of the CDR3 is 17 residues. Germline assignment: CDR1 SGHRS and CDR2 YFSETQ. Trimming pared 0 bases from V and 3 bases from J, leaving 19 bases between. The CDR3: CASSLGRAGHSNYEQYF. CDR3 sequence (DNA): TGCGCCAGCAGCTTGGGTCGGGCAGGCCACTCGAACTACGAGCAGTACTTC.

This clonotype occurred a few times. The DNA of the CDR3 is TGTGCCAGCAGCTTAGGGCGGGACTCCCGTGTGGGGAACATTCAGTACTTC. This gives the protein CASSLGRDSRVGNIQYF. V is TRBV7-2 and J is TRBJ2-4, with a possible D match to TRBD2 (6 bases). Trimming took off 1 base at V and 7 bases at J, with 20 bases between the two ends. The germline V gene has CDR1 SGHTA and CDR2 FQGNSA. The CDR3 sequence is 17 residues long.

This clonotype came up a few times. The chain combines TRBV20-1 with TRBJ2-3; D may be TRBD2 (6 bases). Trimming stripped 5 bases from V and 2 bases from J, with 8 bases between. The CDR3 length is 12 residues. Per the germline V gene, CDR1 is DFQATT and CDR2 is SNEGSKA (reference sequence). The CDR3 DNA follows: TGCAGTGCTCTAGCGACCACAGATACGCAGTATTTT. This gives the protein CSALATTDTQYF.

The V gene is TRBV7-3, the J gene TRBJ2-1; 7 positions match TRBD2. Germline V CDR1 and CDR2: SGHTA, FQGTGA. The CDR3 runs 14 residues. The ends lost 5 bases at V and 10 bases at J; junction bases unmatched: 11. The chain's CDR3 is CASSTHTGLTEQFF. CDR3 sequence (DNA): TGTGCCAGCAGCACACACACGGGACTAACGGAGCAGTTCTTC.

A remark on this clonotype: Germline is not matched at one junction end, which may reflect a read error. The chain is built from TRBV25-1 and TRBJ2-3; perhaps TRBD2 as D (6 bases). This CDR3 is 20 amino acids long. Per germline, CDR1 MGHDK and CDR2 SYGVNS. The CDR3: CASSEYIPGRLVTYTETQYF. CDR3 DNA: TGTGCCAGCAGTGAATATATCCCTGGGAGACTAGTCACCTACACAGAGACGCAGTATTTT.

V usage is TRBV20-1 and J usage is TRBJ2-3; 9 nucleotides line up with TRBD2. CDR3 length: 12 amino acids. From germline, CDR1 is DFQATT and CDR2 SNEGSKA (reference sequence). The CDR3 protein is CSGTSPGDTQYF. The CDR3 coding sequence is TGCAGCGGGACTAGCCCTGGAGATACGCAGTATTTT.

There are a few counts of this clonotype. The V call is TRBV20-1, the J call TRBJ2-7; unclear D gene. Germline CDR1 reads DFQATT; CDR2 reads SNEGSKA (reference sequence). The ends were cut back, 6 bases at V and 1 base at J, with 10 bases in the middle. CDR3 size: 12 residues. CDR3 coding DNA: TGCAGTGCGACGGACGGATCCTACGAGCAGTACTTC. The encoded protein is CSATDGSYEQYF.

This clonotype showed up just a few times. For the CDR3, the DNA is TGTGCCAGCAGTCGAAATCCCACCTCCGGGGAGACCCAGTACTTC. Translated: CASSRNPTSGETQYF. This sequence joins TRBV6-2 or TRBV6-3 and TRBJ2-5; D ambiguous. V lost 5 bases to trimming and J lost 5 bases, with 18 bases between them. CDR3 size: 15 residues. Germline assignment: CDR1 MNHEY and CDR2 SVGEGT.